This T cell receptor beta chain came from a study of identical twins. Through template switching, a universal primer site was introduced, and the cDNA contained unique molecular identifiers. TCRdb independently ran MiXCR on the 5' RACE reads; one entry per CDR3 protein. Of about 810,000 distinct CDR3 sequences in the sample, approximately 13% were seen once. Study-level findings and limits: Conclusions came from cross-sectional statistical analysis, not from following the same donors. Cord blood's abundant beta clonotypes had fewer insertions, unlike memory repertoires.

V lost 4 bases, J lost 9 bases, and 25 bases lay in between. This CDR3 spans 18 amino acids. CDR1 and CDR2 (germline): MGHRA, YSYEKL. About this clonotype itself: The antigen remains undetermined.

These sequences were also reported in another study, on yellow fever vaccine responses in identical twins.

This chain uses TRBV4-1 with TRBJ1-6; D might be TRBD1 (6 bases). The sample taken for sequencing was PBMCs. The receptor's source is a woman aged 18-35 years in good health. CDR3 amino acids: CASSRIRDKGDLGSPLHF. CDR3 nucleotide sequence: TGCGCCAGCAGCCGGATCCGGGACAAAGGGGACCTTGGTTCACCCCTCCACTTT.